What follows are 13 T cell receptor beta chains derived from one specimen sequenced in a study of cytomegalovirus exposure and HLA in healthy donors. Vbeta (60) and Jbeta (13) primers were used in the PCR. Assay used: immunoSEQ multiplex PCR; TCRdb lists only in-frame clones, some missing. The data contain about 210,000 clones, 65% to 85% of them singletons. Sequenced: PBMCs. The receptor source for this set is a man between 25 and 39 years old in good health and CMV-seronegative.

V usage is TRBV19 and J usage is TRBJ1-1, with D uncertain. With 5 bases removed from V and 1 base from J, the gap between germline ends came to 8 bases. Germline-derived CDR1 and CDR2 are LNHDA and SQIVND (reference sequence). This CDR3 region has 13 residues. CDR3 sequence reads: CASSPGANTEAFF. The CDR3 bases are TGTGCCAGTAGTCCAGGCGCGAACACTGAAGCTTTCTTT.

This clone has a single count. The rearrangement links TRBV6-1 to TRBJ2-7, with 7 bases fitting TRBD1. CDR1 is MNHNS and CDR2 is SASEGT in the germline V gene. This CDR3 has 14 residues. The trim removed 4 bases at V and 0 bases at J, leaving 3 bases unmatched. In DNA form, the CDR3 reads TGTGCCAGCAGTGCGGACAGGATCTCCTACGAGCAGTACTTC. This codes for CASSADRISYEQYF.

The rearrangement uses TRBV27 and TRBJ2-7; 9 nucleotides match TRBD1. The CDR3 length is 14 residues. Germline-derived CDR1 and CDR2 are MNHEY and SMNVEV (reference sequence). V was pared by 9 bases and J by 1 base, with 7 bases of the junction left unmatched. For the CDR3, the DNA is TGTGCCAGTGGTCCCGGGACAGGGTCCTACGAGCAGTACTTC. Protein: CASGPGTGSYEQYF.

To note about this clone: Mismatch with germline at one junction end may stem from a read error. The V and J genes are TRBV7-3 and TRBJ2-6, with 7 bases identical to TRBD1. Looked up from germline, CDR1 is SGHTA and CDR2 is FQGTGA. This CDR3 comprises 19 residues. As DNA, the CDR3 is TGTGCCAGCAGCTTAAGCTCTGGACAGGCTCTCTCTGGGGCCAGCGTCCTGACTTTC. Translation gives CASSLSSGQALSGASVLTF.

V gene TRBV28 combines with J gene TRBJ1-1; maybe TRBD1 (6 bases). Germline CDR1 MDHEN, CDR2 SYDVKM. The CDR3 has 15 residues. V lost 6 bases and J 1 base, leaving 15 bases between the germline ends. The CDR3 loop is CASSHDRPENTEAFF. The CDR3 bases are TGTGCCAGCAGCCATGACAGGCCGGAGAACACTGAAGCTTTCTTT.

CDR3 sequence: CASSSRTGLDTEAFF. The CDR3 region has the DNA TGTGCCAGCAGCTCCAGGACAGGTTTGGACACTGAAGCTTTCTTT. This chain joins TRBV7-2 and TRBJ1-1, with TRBD1 matching over 7 bases. Germline V gene data show CDR1 as SGHTA and CDR2 as FQGNSA. This CDR3 is built from 15 residues. The V segment lost 4 bases and the J segment 3 bases; nucleotides outside the gene matches: 8.

The sample holds a few counts of this clone. The chain recombines TRBV5-1 with TRBJ2-2; D is uncertain. Trimming pared 0 bases from V and 7 bases from J, leaving 7 bases between. Germline V CDR1 and CDR2: SGHRS, YFSETQ. This CDR3 region has 13 residues. The CDR3 protein is CASSLALDGELFF. In DNA form, the CDR3 reads TGCGCCAGCAGCTTGGCACTTGACGGGGAGCTGTTTTTT.

Only a few counts were recorded for this clone. CDR3 nucleotides: TGTGCCAGCAGCTCCGGGACAGGGGGAACTAATGAAAAACTGTTTTTT. It specifies CASSSGTGGTNEKLFF. The rearrangement uses TRBV5-8 and TRBJ1-4, with 11 bases identical to TRBD1. J gave up 1 base and V 3 bases, and 2 bases lay outside the gene matches. In germline, CDR1 is SGHTS, CDR2 YDEGEE. This CDR3 is built from 16 residues.

V usage is TRBV27 and J usage is TRBJ1-6, with D possibly TRBD1 on 6 matching bases. CDR3 length: 14 residues. Trimming took off 8 bases at V and 6 bases at J, with 14 bases between the two ends. Germline CDR1 and CDR2: MNHEY and SMNVEV (reference sequence). The CDR3 DNA reads as TGTGCCAGCCGAATCAGACAGGCTAATTCACCCCTCCACTTT. It yields the protein CASRIRQANSPLHF.

The chain couples TRBV4-2 to TRBJ2-3; 10 bases are a match to TRBD2. The CDR3 covers 18 residues. V lost 1 base and J lost 1; bases outside the gene matches: 8. CDR1 is LGHNA and CDR2 is YNFKEQ in the germline V gene. The CDR3 spells CASSQAPTGTSGTDTQYF. The CDR3 nucleotides are TGTGCCAGCAGCCAAGCCCCGACAGGGACTAGCGGCACAGATACGCAGTATTTT.

CDR3 loop: CASSPYKRGQETQYF. In DNA, the CDR3 is TGTGCCAGCAGTCCGTACAAGCGGGGACAAGAGACCCAGTACTTC. The genes are TRBV27 and TRBJ2-5, with TRBD2 matching over 7 bases. In germline, CDR1 is MNHEY, CDR2 SMNVEV (reference sequence). This CDR3 region has 15 residues. V lost 5 bases and J lost 2; bases outside the gene matches: 8.

V gene TRBV13 combines with J gene TRBJ1-2, with 9 bases that match TRBD1. The CDR3 totals 14 residues. The germline gives CDR1 PRHDT, CDR2 FYEKMQ (reference sequence). V lost 6 bases and J lost 4; bases outside the gene matches: 6. CDR3 in amino acids: CASSLQGAAYGYTF. The CDR3 DNA reads as TGTGCCAGCAGTTTACAGGGGGCGGCCTATGGCTACACCTTC.

This clone occurred once. V is TRBV7-8 and J is TRBJ1-5, with D tentatively TRBD1 (6 bases). The CDR3 sequence is 13 residues long. The V end was cut by 10 bases, the J end by 5 bases, with 15 bases between. The germline V gene has CDR1 SGHVS and CDR2 FQNEAQ. The CDR3: CATREGGDQPQHF. CDR3 DNA: TGTGCCACCAGGGAGGGGGGGGATCAGCCCCAGCATTTT.